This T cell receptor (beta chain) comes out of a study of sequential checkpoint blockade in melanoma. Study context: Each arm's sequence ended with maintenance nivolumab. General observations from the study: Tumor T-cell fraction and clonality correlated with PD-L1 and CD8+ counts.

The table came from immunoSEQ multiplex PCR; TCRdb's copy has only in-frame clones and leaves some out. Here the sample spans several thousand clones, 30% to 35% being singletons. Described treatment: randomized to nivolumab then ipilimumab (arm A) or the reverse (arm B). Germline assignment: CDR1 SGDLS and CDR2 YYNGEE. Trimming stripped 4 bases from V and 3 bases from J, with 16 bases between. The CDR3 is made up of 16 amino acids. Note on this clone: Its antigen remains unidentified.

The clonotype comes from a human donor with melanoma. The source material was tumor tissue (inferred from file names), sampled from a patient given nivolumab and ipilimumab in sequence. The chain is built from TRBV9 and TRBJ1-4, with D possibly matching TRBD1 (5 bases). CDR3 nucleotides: TGTGCCAGCAGCTTAGGATCCTGGGGCCCTAATGAAAAACTGTTTTTT. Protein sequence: CASSLGSWGPNEKLFF. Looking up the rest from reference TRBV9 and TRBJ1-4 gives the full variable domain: DSGVTQTPKHLITATGQRVTLRCSPRSGDLSVYWYQQSLDQGLQFLIQYYNGEERAKGNILERFSAQQFPDLHSELNLSSLELGDSALYFCASSLGSWGPNEKLFFGSGTQLSVL.